The entry below gives a single T cell receptor (beta chain) sequence along with its context. Methods used by the authors: Amplification with reference gene primers provided the estimates of nucleated cell counts. TCRdb's copy holds only in-frame clones and misses some; the assay was immunoSEQ multiplex PCR. That table is the source of V, J and clone size, and D and trimming were worked out from the DNA. The sample yields fewer than 250,000 clones, approximately 85% seen once. CDR3 length: 13 residues. Germline-derived CDR1 and CDR2 are MDHEN and SYDVKM. V lost 5 bases and J lost 8; bases outside the gene matches: 7. This record comes from a study of blood T cell repertoires in COVID-19. For the study at large: Acute and convalescent COVID-19 specimens originated in the United States, Italy and Spain. The cDNA or gDNA used as material had been derived from T cells, B-cell-depleted T cells, or PBMCs.

The source material was peripheral blood. The J gene is TRBJ1-2, the V gene TRBV28; 8 bases map to TRBD1. This sequence was found in a man aged 40-49 years with acute or convalescent COVID-19. CDR3 DNA sequence: TGTGCCAGCAGTCTAAGGACAGGGAGAGGCTACACCTTC. It is translated as CASSLRTGRGYTF.